A single sample gave rise to the 3 T cell receptor beta chains below, sequenced in a study of Graves' ophthalmopathy and Graves' hyperthyroidism. RNA transcripts were the template, and TCR beta CDR3 regions were amplified from them. RT-PCR was first run with HTBI primers, then multiplex PCR in a second round. TCRdb analysed the multiplex PCR reads with MiXCR anew, one entry per CDR3 protein. Found here are approximately 160,000 distinct CDR3 sequences, 30% to 45% of them singletons; the top ten hold about 6%. Specimen: peripheral blood. All receptors come from a woman aged 40 to 50 with Graves' ophthalmopathy.

This chain uses TRBV11-2 with TRBJ1-1; D is perhaps TRBD1 (6 bases). Trimming stripped 5 bases from V and 0 bases from J, with 16 bases between. Germline CDR1 is SGHAT and CDR2 is FQNNGV. The CDR3 runs to 16 residues. CDR3 loop: CASSLLNGQLNTEAFF. DNA of the CDR3: TGTGCCAGCAGCCTGTTAAACGGACAGTTGAACACTGAAGCTTTCTTT.

This clonotype was seen many times. V is TRBV27 and J is TRBJ1-2; D might be TRBD1 (6 bases). CDR3 size: 13 residues. Germline CDR1 MNHEY, CDR2 SMNVEV (reference sequence). V lost 5 bases, J lost 4 bases, and 11 bases lay in between. The CDR3 DNA reads TGTGCCAGCAGTCGTGGGGGCCGCTATGGCTACACCTTC. This gives the protein CASSRGGRYGYTF.

J is TRBJ1-5 and V is TRBV19; maybe TRBD1 (5 bases). Germline CDR1 and CDR2: LNHDA and SQIVND (reference sequence). Deletions cut 3 bases from V and 6 bases from J, with 9 bases between. The CDR3 has 13 amino acids. The CDR3 DNA sequence: TGTGCCAGTAGTATGAGTGGGGGTCAGCCCCAGCATTTT. This translates into CASSMSGGQPQHF.